This TCR beta chain comes out of a study of blood T cell repertoires in COVID-19. Original processing methods: Amplification from reference gene primers served as the basis for estimated nucleated cell counts. The protocol was immunoSEQ multiplex PCR, while the TCRdb copy is restricted to in-frame clones and leaves out a portion. V and J calls and clone size are copied from that table; D and trimming were computed from the DNA. The sample gives about 340,000 clones, 86% of which show up once; around 4.5% is in the top ten. Germline trimming cut 5 bases from V and 0 bases from J; bases unmatched to any gene: 3. Per the germline V gene, CDR1 is MDHEN and CDR2 is SYDVKM. CDR3 length equals 15 residues.

The chain is built from TRBV28 and TRBJ2-1, with 8 bases identical to TRBD1. The sequenced sample was PBMCs or T cells enriched from blood (not recorded which). The sequence came from a woman in her thirties or forties with acute COVID-19. CDR3 protein: CASSIGQGSYNEQFF. The CDR3 nucleotides are TGTGCCAGCAGTATAGGACAGGGCTCCTACAATGAGCAGTTCTTC.